The sequence of this T cell receptor beta chain was determined in a study of cytomegalovirus exposure and HLA in healthy donors. The donors were part of the validation cohort, which consisted of about 120 subjects and was separate from the first cohort of under 850 subjects. General observations from the study: According to a subsequent analysis, TCR clusters identified in the first cohort showed a tendency to co-occur across the 110 or so validation repertoires.

V dropped 7 bases and J dropped 9; count of bases not matched to a gene: 6. The CDR3 covers 14 residues. Germline lookup yields CDR1 SGHRS and CDR2 YFSETQ. The data were produced by immunoSEQ multiplex PCR, yet TCRdb's version contains in-frame clones alone and is incomplete. The sample has around 150,000 clones; over 80% are singletons. In the case of this clone: Its specificity is unknown.

The sample taken for sequencing was PBMCs. J is TRBJ2-1 and V is TRBV5-1; 14 bases match TRBD2. This receptor was obtained from a man aged 25 to 40 in good health and CMV-seropositive. This CDR3 reads CASGTGLAGGEQFF. The CDR3 DNA reads TGCGCCAGCGGGACCGGACTAGCGGGGGGTGAGCAGTTCTTC. Combining the CDR3 with reference TRBV5-1 and TRBJ2-1 gives the whole variable domain KAGVTQTPRYLIKTRGQQVTLSCSPISGHRSVSWYQQTPGQGLQFLFEYFSETQRNKGNFPGRFSGRQFSNSRSEMNVSTLELGDSALYLCASGTGLAGGEQFFGPGTRLTVL.